The 27 T cell receptor beta chains below were found in one sample sequenced in a study of T cells in localized non-small cell lung cancer. Clones were sequenced by immunoSEQ multiplex PCR, and TCRdb holds only the in-frame ones, with some missing. Of about 40,000 clones in the sample, 86% were seen once. The sequencing used peripheral blood, collected before any cancer treatment. These TCRs come from a man aged 40 to 69 with stage I lung adenocarcinoma.

The rearrangement links TRBV4-3 to TRBJ2-1; D perhaps matches TRBD2 (6 bases). V was cut by 1 base and J by 2 bases, with 9 bases left in between. Germline CDR1 is LGHNA and CDR2 is YSLEER. CDR3 length equals 15 residues. CDR3 loop: CASSQVKRAYNEQFF. For the CDR3, the DNA is TGCGCCAGCAGCCAAGTTAAGCGGGCCTACAATGAGCAGTTCTTC.

This CDR3 reads CASSSNPETQYF. The CDR3 DNA follows: TGTGCCAGCAGCTCAAACCCAGAGACCCAGTACTTC. The chain carries TRBV5-6 and TRBJ2-5; the D is unclear. Germline V CDR1 and CDR2: SGHDT, YYEEEE. This CDR3 region has 12 residues. With 3 bases removed from V and 4 bases from J, the gap between germline ends came to 7 bases.

This chain connects TRBV10-3 to TRBJ1-2; TRBD1 is a possible D gene (5 bases). From germline, CDR1 is ENHRY and CDR2 SYGVKD. This CDR3 region has 15 residues. The V and J ends lost 0 bases and 4 bases respectively, with 12 bases between them. Written as DNA, the CDR3 is TGTGCCATCAGTGAGTCGACGGGGGAGGGCTATGGCTACACCTTC. This codes for CAISESTGEGYGYTF.

This clone showed up just once. CDR3 bases: TGTGCCAGCAGCTTTGGCGGGAACACTGAAGCTTTCTTT. Translating it yields CASSFGGNTEAFF. This chain links TRBV7-3 with TRBJ1-1, with D hard to call. Germline V gene data show CDR1 as SGHTA and CDR2 as FQGTGA. V was pared by 3 bases and J by 1 base, with 6 bases between. The CDR3 runs to 13 residues.

The chain joins TRBV7-2 to TRBJ2-1; 8 nucleotides match TRBD1. Losses at the gene ends were 3 bases for V and 7 bases for J; bases not matched to a gene: 14. The length of the CDR3 is 17 residues. CDR1 is SGHTA, CDR2 FQGNSA, per germline. In DNA form, the CDR3 reads TGTGCCAGCAGCTTGGGGGGTGGCAGGGGGCCGTGGAATGAGCAGTTCTTC. Translating gives CASSLGGGRGPWNEQFF.

The CDR3 region is CASSVTGAATQTNEKLFF. In DNA, the CDR3 is TGTGCCAGCAGCGTTACAGGGGCCGCGACCCAAACTAATGAAAAACTGTTTTTT. The chain uses TRBV9 and TRBJ1-4; 7 bases line up with TRBD1. CDR3 length: 18 amino acids. CDR1 and CDR2 (germline): SGDLS, YYNGEE. V trimming: 2 bases; J trimming: 1 base; junction bases outside the gene matches: 11.

This chain links TRBV25-1 with TRBJ2-2; 11 bases are a match to TRBD2. The V gene end was trimmed by 2 bases and the J gene end by 2 bases; junction bases not matched to a gene: 4. In germline, CDR1 is MGHDK, CDR2 SYGVNS. CDR3 length: 17 amino acids. CDR3 DNA: TGTGCCAGCAGTGAACCTACTAGCGGGAGAAACACCGGGGAGCTGTTTTTT. Translated, it gives CASSEPTSGRNTGELFF.

The V call is TRBV6-1, the J call TRBJ1-5, with D unclear. This CDR3 is 15 amino acids long. Looked up from germline, CDR1 is MNHNS and CDR2 is SASEGT. V was pared by 3 bases and J by 2 bases, with 11 bases between. CDR3 sequence: CASSENSWGNQPQHF. CDR3 sequence (DNA): TGTGCCAGCAGTGAGAACTCGTGGGGCAATCAGCCCCAGCATTTT.

The chain recombines TRBV4-3 with TRBJ2-7, with D unresolved. CDR3 length equals 15 residues. Trimming removed 0 bases at V and 2 bases at J, with 11 bases between. Germline V lookup: CDR1 LGHNA, CDR2 YSLEER. This chain's CDR3 is CASSQEGGNAYEQYF. The CDR3 DNA reads TGCGCCAGCAGCCAAGAGGGCGGAAATGCCTACGAGCAGTACTTC.

This clone was detected only a few times. CDR3 sequence (DNA): TGTGCCAGCAGCTTTGTTGGAGGTGTTGGCGAGCAGTACTTC. Translation: CASSFVGGVGEQYF. V gene TRBV5-4 combines with J gene TRBJ2-7, with a possible D match to TRBD2 (5 bases). The CDR3 consists of 14 residues. V shed 2 bases and J shed 6 bases, with 15 bases lying between them. The germline CDR1 and CDR2 sequences are SGHNT and YYREEE (reference sequence). Supplemented by reference TRBV5-4 and TRBJ2-7, the full variable domain reads ETGVTQSPTHLIKTRGQQVTLRCSSQSGHNTVSWYQQALGQGPQFIFQYYREEENGRGNFPPRFSGLQFPNYSSELNVNALELDDSALYLCASSFVGGVGEQYFGPGTRLTVT.

The chain carries TRBV18 and TRBJ2-1; 7 bases align to TRBD2. The germline V gene has CDR1 KGHSH and CDR2 LQKENI. J gave up 9 bases and V 3 bases, and 14 bases lay outside the gene matches. The CDR3 extends over 16 amino acids. The CDR3 sequence: CASSPQAGSQLGEQFF. The CDR3 DNA reads TGTGCCAGCTCACCTCAAGCGGGGAGCCAGTTGGGTGAGCAGTTCTTC.

The chain joins TRBV6-4 to TRBJ2-3; no clear D. Germline CDR1 reads MRHNA; CDR2 reads SNTAGT. The CDR3 consists of 18 residues. Trimming left V 2 bases short and J 0 bases short, with 18 bases between. The CDR3 loop is CASSDQRERPTSTDTQYF. The DNA of the CDR3 is TGTGCCAGCAGTGACCAAAGGGAACGGCCTACTAGCACAGATACGCAGTATTTT.

The chain recombines TRBV23-1 with TRBJ2-7; possibly TRBD2 for D (5 bases). TRBV23-1 is filed as an ORF, its function uncertain. The CDR3 length is 15 residues. V was cut by 0 bases and J by 2 bases, with 11 bases left in between. As DNA, the CDR3 is TGCGCCAGCAGTCAATCCACCGGGATGGCCTACGAGCAGTACTTC. This translates into CASSQSTGMAYEQYF.

The chain links TRBV5-1 to TRBJ1-1; D is undetermined. V gave up 6 bases and J gave up 1 base, with 7 bases separating them. Germline CDR1 SGHRS, CDR2 YFSETQ. The CDR3 contains 12 residues. As DNA, the CDR3 is TGCGCCAGCACTTCGTCGAACACTGAAGCTTTCTTT. Amino acid sequence: CASTSSNTEAFF.

The J gene is TRBJ2-3, the V gene TRBV27, with 10 nucleotides matching TRBD1. The CDR3 consists of 19 residues. The V and J ends lost 6 bases and 0 bases, in that order; junction bases with no gene match: 15. Germline lookup yields CDR1 MNHEY and CDR2 SMNVEV (reference sequence). The CDR3 region is CASRHFPGTGEGSTDTQYF. In DNA form, the CDR3 reads TGTGCCAGCAGGCACTTCCCCGGGACAGGGGAGGGGAGCACAGATACGCAGTATTTT.

This clone has only one observation. The chain joins TRBV7-9 to TRBJ1-1, with TRBD1 identical over 9 bases. Per germline, CDR1 SEHNR and CDR2 FQNEAQ (reference sequence). This CDR3 has 16 amino acids. With 5 bases clipped from V and 4 bases from J, the junction kept 11 bases outside the gene matches. CDR3 nucleotide sequence: TGTGCCAGCAGCGAAACCGGGACAGGGATTGGCACTGAAGCTTTCTTT. It is translated as CASSETGTGIGTEAFF.

The chain has TRBV6-1 and TRBJ2-2; no definite D call. V lost 3 bases and J 6 bases, leaving 5 bases between the germline ends. CDR1 MNHNS and CDR2 SASEGT come from the germline V gene. The CDR3 covers 12 residues. CDR3 sequence (DNA): TGTGCCAGCAGTGATATCCCCGGGGAGCTGTTTTTT. This sequence encodes CASSDIPGELFF.

The genes are TRBV27 and TRBJ2-1; possibly TRBD2 for D (5 bases). The V gene's germline CDR1 is MNHEY and CDR2 SMNVEV (reference sequence). Trimming cost V 5 bases and J 0 bases, with 11 bases left between them. The CDR3 is 15 amino acids. The CDR3 DNA follows: TGTGCCAGCAGTAGCGGCATGAGCTCCTACAATGAGCAGTTCTTC. This sequence encodes CASSSGMSSYNEQFF.

This clone appeared once. The chain is built from TRBV4-2 and TRBJ2-5; maybe TRBD1 (6 bases). The V and J ends lost 1 base and 2 bases respectively, with 8 bases between them. Per the germline V gene, CDR1 is LGHNA and CDR2 is YNFKEQ. The CDR3 is made up of 14 amino acids. CDR3 sequence: CASSQGGPQETQYF. The CDR3 nucleotides read TGTGCCAGCAGCCAAGGGGGGCCGCAAGAGACCCAGTACTTC.

This sequence joins TRBV7-2 and TRBJ2-7; TRBD2 is a possible D gene (5 bases). V dropped 1 base and J dropped 7 bases, with 17 bases sitting between them. Germline V gene lookup returns CDR1 SGHTA and CDR2 FQGNSA. The CDR3 is 15 residues long. Here the CDR3 reads CASSLGAGMSGEQYF. The CDR3 bases are TGTGCCAGCAGCTTAGGGGCAGGAATGAGCGGAGAGCAGTACTTC.

The CDR3 protein is CASSPGSETQYF. The CDR3 DNA reads as TGTGCCAGCAGCCCCGGCTCGGAGACCCAGTACTTC. The chain combines TRBV6-6 with TRBJ2-5; unclear D gene. The CDR3 is 12 residues long. V was cut by 6 bases and J by 5 bases, with 10 bases left in between. The germline gives CDR1 MNHNY, CDR2 SVGAGI (reference sequence).

There are a few counts of this clone. The rearrangement uses TRBV5-8 and TRBJ2-1; D perhaps matches TRBD2 (7 bases). The CDR3 is 15 residues long. Germline V gives CDR1 SGHTS, CDR2 YDEGEE. The V gene lost 3 bases and the J gene lost 5 bases, with 15 bases spanning the gap. CDR3 in amino acids: CASSWGGLAHNEQFF. DNA of the CDR3: TGTGCCAGCAGCTGGGGGGGGCTAGCGCACAATGAGCAGTTCTTC.

This chain links TRBV5-1 with TRBJ2-3, with a possible D match to TRBD1 (5 bases). The CDR3 runs to 14 residues. Trimming stripped 3 bases from V and 2 bases from J, with 10 bases between. Germline CDR1 and CDR2: SGHRS and YFSETQ. The CDR3 nucleotides read TGCGCCAGCAGCTGGACAAGATCCACAGATACGCAGTATTTT. Its protein is CASSWTRSTDTQYF.

The genes are TRBV6-5 and TRBJ1-2, with D possibly TRBD1 on 5 matching bases. The length of the CDR3 is 11 residues. Looked up from germline, CDR1 is MNHEY and CDR2 is SVGAGI. Trimming left V 6 bases short and J 8 bases short, with 10 bases between. This CDR3 is CASSRGGGYTF. CDR3 sequence (DNA): TGTGCCAGCAGCCGGGGGGGAGGCTACACCTTC.

In this sample, this clone turned up once. The chain joins TRBV2 to TRBJ2-5; no clear D. Germline lookup yields CDR1 SNHLY and CDR2 FYNNEI. There are 12 residues in the CDR3. The ends were cut back, 7 bases at V and 3 bases at J, with 9 bases in the middle. As DNA, the CDR3 is TGTGCCAGCATTCGAAGAGAAGAGACCCAGTACTTC. The encoded protein is CASIRREETQYF.

The chain is built from TRBV7-2 and TRBJ2-5; D unresolved. Germline V gene sequence: CDR1 SGHTA, CDR2 FQGNSA. This CDR3 comprises 12 residues. V lost 4 bases to trimming and J lost 5 bases, with 8 bases between them. The CDR3 nucleotides read TGTGCCAGCAGCTCAACCAGGGAGACCCAGTACTTC. This sequence encodes CASSSTRETQYF.

This chain connects TRBV19 to TRBJ2-4; D possibly corresponds to TRBD1 (7 bases). The CDR3 is 18 amino acids. Germline V gene data show CDR1 as LNHDA and CDR2 as SQIVND (reference sequence). The V gene lost 5 bases and the J gene lost 0 bases, with 20 bases spanning the gap. For the CDR3, the DNA is TGTGCCAGTAGTTTTGGAGGGGGCGCGGGGCCAGCCAAAAACATTCAGTACTTC. Its protein product is CASSFGGGAGPAKNIQYF.